This T cell receptor (beta chain) was recovered during a study of blood T cells in healthy people across ages. Findings and limits, study-wide: More naive CD4+ cells and higher diversity were found in long-lived than in aged donors. In the absence of known donor CMV status, changes in expanded clonotypes were possibly confounded. Diversity figures derived from one million T cells were judged to underestimate the true value.

CDR1 is SGHRS and CDR2 is YFSETQ in the germline V gene. The ends were cut back, 3 bases at V and 4 bases at J, with 17 bases in the middle. This CDR3 is built from 15 residues. The study isolated at least 6.5 million PBMCs from each sample. Primed by a sample-barcoded 5' primer and a J-beta primer mix, a second PCR proceeded for about 6 to 11 cycles. TCRdb reprocessed the 5' RACE reads via MiXCR and lists one record per CDR3 protein. The top ten hold 15% to 20% of the sample, which has 800,000 or so distinct CDR3 sequences, about half seen once. A note on this clonotype: The antigen is unknown.

The sequencing sample was made of blood. The clonotype comes from a man older than 75 in good health. This rearrangement joins TRBV5-1 to TRBJ2-7; no clear D gene. As DNA, the CDR3 is TGCGCCAGCAGCTCCCCCCGACCCCCAGATTACGAGCAGTACTTC. Translated: CASSSPRPPDYEQYF.